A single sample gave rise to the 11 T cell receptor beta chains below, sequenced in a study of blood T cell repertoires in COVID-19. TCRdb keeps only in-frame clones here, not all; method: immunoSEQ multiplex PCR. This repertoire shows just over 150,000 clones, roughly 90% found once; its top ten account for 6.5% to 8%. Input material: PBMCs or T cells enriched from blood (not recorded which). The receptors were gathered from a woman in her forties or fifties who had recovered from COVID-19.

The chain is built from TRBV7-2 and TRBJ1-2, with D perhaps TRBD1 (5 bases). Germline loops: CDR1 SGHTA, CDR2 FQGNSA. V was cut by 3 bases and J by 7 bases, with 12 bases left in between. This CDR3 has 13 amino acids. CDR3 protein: CASSFGGSTGYTF. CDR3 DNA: TGTGCCAGCAGCTTTGGGGGGTCCACTGGCTACACCTTC.

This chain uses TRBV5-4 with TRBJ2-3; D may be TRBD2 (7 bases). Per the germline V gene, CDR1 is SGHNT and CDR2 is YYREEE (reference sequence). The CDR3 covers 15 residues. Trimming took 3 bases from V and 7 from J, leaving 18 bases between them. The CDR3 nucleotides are TGTGCCAGCAGCTCCCTCGGGGGGCCGGGATATACGCAGTATTTT. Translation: CASSSLGGPGYTQYF. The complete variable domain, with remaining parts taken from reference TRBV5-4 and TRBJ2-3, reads ETGVTQSPTHLIKTRGQQVTLRCSSQSGHNTVSWYQQALGQGPQFIFQYYREEENGRGNFPPRFSGLQFPNYSSELNVNALELDDSALYLCASSSLGGPGYTQYFGPGTRLTVL.

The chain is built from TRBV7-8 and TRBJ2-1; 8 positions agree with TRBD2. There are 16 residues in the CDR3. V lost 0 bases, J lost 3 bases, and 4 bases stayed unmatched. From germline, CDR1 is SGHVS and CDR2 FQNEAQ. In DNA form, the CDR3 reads TGTGCCAGCAGCTTAGCGGGGGGACTAGACTACAATGAGCAGTTCTTC. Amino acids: CASSLAGGLDYNEQFF.

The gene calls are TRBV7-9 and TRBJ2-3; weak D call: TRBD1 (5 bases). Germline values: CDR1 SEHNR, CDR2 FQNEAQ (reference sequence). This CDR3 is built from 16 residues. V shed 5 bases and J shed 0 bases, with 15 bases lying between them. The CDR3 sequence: CASSHIGVQSTDTQYF. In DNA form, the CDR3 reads TGTGCCAGCAGCCATATAGGGGTACAGAGCACAGATACGCAGTATTTT.

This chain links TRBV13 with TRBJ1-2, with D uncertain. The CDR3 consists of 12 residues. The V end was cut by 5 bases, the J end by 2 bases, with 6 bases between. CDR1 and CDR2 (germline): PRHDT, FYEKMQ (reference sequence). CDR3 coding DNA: TGTGCCAGCAGCCTCCGGAACTATGGCTACACCTTC. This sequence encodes CASSLRNYGYTF.

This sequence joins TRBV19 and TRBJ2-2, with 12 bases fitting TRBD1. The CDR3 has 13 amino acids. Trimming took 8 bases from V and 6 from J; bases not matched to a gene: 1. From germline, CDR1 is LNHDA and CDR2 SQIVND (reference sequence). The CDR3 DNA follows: TGTGCCAGTGGGACAGGGGGCCCCGGGGAGCTGTTTTTT. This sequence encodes CASGTGGPGELFF.

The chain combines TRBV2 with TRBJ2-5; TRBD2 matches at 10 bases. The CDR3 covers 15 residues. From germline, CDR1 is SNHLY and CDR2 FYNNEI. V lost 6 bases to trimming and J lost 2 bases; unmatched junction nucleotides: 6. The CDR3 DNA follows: TGTGCCAGCAGGGTAGCGGGGGGCCTACAAGAGACCCAGTACTTC. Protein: CASRVAGGLQETQYF.

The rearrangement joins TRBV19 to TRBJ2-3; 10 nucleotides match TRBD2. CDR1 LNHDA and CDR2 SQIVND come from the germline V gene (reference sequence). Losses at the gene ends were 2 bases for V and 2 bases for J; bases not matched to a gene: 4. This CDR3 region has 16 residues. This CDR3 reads CASSITLAGVTDTQYF. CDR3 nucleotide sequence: TGTGCCAGTAGTATAACGCTAGCGGGGGTCACAGATACGCAGTATTTT.

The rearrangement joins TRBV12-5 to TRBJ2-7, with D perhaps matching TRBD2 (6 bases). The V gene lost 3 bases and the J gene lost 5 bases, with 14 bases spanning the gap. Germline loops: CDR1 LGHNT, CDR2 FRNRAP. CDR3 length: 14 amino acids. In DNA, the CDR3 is TGTGCTAGTGGTTTAAGGGAGCGGGCCCACGAGCAGTACTTC. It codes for CASGLRERAHEQYF.

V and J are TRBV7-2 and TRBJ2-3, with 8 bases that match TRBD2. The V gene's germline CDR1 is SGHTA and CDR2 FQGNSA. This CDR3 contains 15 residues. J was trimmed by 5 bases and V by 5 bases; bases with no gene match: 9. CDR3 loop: CASSRNRAGGDTQYF. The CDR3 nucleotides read TGTGCCAGCAGCCGCAACAGGGCGGGGGGAGATACGCAGTATTTT.

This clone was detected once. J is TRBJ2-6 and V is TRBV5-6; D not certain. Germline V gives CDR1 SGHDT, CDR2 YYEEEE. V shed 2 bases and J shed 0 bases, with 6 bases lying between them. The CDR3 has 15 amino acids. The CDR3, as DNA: TGTGCCAGCAGCTTAACAAACTCTGGGGCCAACGTCCTGACTTTC. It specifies CASSLTNSGANVLTF.